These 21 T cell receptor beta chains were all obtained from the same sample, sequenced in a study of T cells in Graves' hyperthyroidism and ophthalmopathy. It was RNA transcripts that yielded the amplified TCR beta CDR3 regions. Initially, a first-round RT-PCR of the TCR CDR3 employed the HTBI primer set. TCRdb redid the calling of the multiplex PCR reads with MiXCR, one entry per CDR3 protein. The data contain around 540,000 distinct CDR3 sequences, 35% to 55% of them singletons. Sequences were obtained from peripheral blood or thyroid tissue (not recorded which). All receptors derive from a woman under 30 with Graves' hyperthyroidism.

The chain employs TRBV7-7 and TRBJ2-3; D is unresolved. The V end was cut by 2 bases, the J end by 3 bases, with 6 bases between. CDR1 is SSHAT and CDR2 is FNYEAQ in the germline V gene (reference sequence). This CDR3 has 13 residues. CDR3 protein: CASSLLYTDTQYF. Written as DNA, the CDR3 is TGTGCCAGCAGCTTACTGTATACAGATACGCAGTATTTT.

CDR3 nucleotide sequence: TGTGCCAGCAGCCACCTGGGGTCTAACTATGGCTACACCTTC. It encodes CASSHLGSNYGYTF. This chain links TRBV7-3 with TRBJ1-2; D not resolved. V lost 5 bases, J lost 0 bases, and 10 bases lay in between. The CDR3 totals 14 residues. Germline lookup yields CDR1 SGHTA and CDR2 FQGTGA.

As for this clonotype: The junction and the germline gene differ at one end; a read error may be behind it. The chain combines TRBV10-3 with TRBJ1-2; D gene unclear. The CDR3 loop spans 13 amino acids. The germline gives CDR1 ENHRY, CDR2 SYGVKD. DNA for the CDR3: TGTGCCAGCAGTGAGGGCCAGCACTATGGCTACACCTTC. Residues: CASSEGQHYGYTF.

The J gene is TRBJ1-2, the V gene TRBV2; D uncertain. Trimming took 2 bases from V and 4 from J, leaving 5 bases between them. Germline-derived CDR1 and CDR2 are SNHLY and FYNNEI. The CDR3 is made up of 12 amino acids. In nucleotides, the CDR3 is TGTGCCAGCAGTGAACCCCCCTATGGCTACACCTTC. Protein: CASSEPPYGYTF.

For the CDR3, the DNA is TGTGCCAGCAAAGTTAGAGGGATAAATCAGCCCCAGCATTTT. It encodes CASKVRGINQPQHF. The chain is built from TRBV6-6 and TRBJ1-5, with D hard to call. Trimming removed 7 bases from V and 4 bases from J, with 14 bases in between. Germline V CDR1 and CDR2: MNHNY, SVGAGI (reference sequence). The CDR3 consists of 14 residues.

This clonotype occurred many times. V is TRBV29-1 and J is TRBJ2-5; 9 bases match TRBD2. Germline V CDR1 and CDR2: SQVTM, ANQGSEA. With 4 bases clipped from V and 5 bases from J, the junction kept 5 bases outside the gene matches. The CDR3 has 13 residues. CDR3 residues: CSVAGTSSETQYF. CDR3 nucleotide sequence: TGCAGCGTTGCCGGGACTAGCAGTGAGACCCAGTACTTC.

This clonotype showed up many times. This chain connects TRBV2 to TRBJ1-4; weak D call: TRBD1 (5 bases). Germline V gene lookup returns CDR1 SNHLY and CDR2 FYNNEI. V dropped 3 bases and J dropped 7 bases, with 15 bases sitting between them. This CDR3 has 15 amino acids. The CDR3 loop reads CASSEESSQGEKLFF. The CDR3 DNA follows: TGTGCCAGCAGTGAGGAATCATCGCAGGGTGAAAAACTGTTTTTT.

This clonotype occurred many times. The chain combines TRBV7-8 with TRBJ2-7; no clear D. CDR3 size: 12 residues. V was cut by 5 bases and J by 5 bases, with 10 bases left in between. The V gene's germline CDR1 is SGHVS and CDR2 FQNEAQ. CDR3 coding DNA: TGTGCCAGCAGCCAGGTGGTACACGAGCAGTACTTC. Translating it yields CASSQVVHEQYF.

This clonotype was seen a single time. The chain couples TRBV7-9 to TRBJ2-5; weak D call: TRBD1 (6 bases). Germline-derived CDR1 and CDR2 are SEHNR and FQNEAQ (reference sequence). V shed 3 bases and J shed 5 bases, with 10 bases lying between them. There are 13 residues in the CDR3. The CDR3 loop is CASSLTTGETQYF. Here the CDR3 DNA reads TGTGCCAGCAGCTTGACCACAGGGGAGACCCAGTACTTC.

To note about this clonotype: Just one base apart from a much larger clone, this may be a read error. The CDR3, as DNA: TGCAGCGTTGGGACAGGATTAAGCACTGAAGCTTTCTTT. It yields the protein CSVGTGLSTEAFF. This rearrangement joins TRBV29-1 to TRBJ1-1, with TRBD1 identical over 7 bases. This CDR3 is 13 amino acids long. In germline, CDR1 is SQVTM, CDR2 ANQGSEA. V gave up 4 bases and J gave up 4 bases; unmatched junction bases: 6.

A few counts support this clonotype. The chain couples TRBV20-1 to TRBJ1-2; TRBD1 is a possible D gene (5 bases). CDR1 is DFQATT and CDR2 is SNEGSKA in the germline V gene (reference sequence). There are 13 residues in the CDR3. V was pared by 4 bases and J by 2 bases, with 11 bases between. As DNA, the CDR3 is TGCAGTGCTATTGGGGCTTGGAACTATGGCTACACCTTC. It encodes CSAIGAWNYGYTF.

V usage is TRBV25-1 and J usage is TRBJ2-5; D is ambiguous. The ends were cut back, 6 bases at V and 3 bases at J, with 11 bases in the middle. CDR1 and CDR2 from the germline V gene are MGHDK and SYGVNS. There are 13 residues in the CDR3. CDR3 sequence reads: CASRQRPKETQYF. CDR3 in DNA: TGTGCCAGCAGACAAAGGCCCAAAGAGACCCAGTACTTC.

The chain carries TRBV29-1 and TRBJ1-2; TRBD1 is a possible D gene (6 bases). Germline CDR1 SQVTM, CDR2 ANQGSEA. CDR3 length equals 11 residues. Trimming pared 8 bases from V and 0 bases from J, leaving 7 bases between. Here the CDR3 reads CSRDTNYGYTF. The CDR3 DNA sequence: TGCAGCCGGGACACTAACTATGGCTACACCTTC.

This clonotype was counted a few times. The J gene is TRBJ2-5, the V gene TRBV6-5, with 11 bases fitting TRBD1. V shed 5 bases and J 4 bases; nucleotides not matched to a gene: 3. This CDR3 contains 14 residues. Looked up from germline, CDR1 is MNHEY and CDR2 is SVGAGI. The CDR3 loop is CASSGQGAGETQYF. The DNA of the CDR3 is TGTGCCAGCAGTGGACAGGGGGCGGGAGAGACCCAGTACTTC.

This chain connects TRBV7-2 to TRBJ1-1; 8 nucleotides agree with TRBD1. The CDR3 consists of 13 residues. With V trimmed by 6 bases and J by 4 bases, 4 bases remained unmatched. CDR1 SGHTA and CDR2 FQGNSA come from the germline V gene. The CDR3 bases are TGTGCCAGCAGTTATACAGGGGGCACTGAAGCTTTCTTT. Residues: CASSYTGGTEAFF.

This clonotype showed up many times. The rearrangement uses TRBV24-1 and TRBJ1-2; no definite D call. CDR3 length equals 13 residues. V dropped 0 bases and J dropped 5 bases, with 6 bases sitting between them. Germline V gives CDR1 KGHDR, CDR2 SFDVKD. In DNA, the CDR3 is TGTGCCACCAGTGATTTGCAAGGATATGGCTACACCTTC. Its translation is CATSDLQGYGYTF.

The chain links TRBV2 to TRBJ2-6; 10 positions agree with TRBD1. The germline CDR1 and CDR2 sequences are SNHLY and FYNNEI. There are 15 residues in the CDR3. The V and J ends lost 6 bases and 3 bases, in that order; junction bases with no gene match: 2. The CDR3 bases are TGTGCCAGCAGGAGGGACAGGGGTGGGGCCAACGTCCTGACTTTC. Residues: CASRRDRGGANVLTF.

The CDR3: CASSQDLGRASGSGYTF. In nucleotides, the CDR3 is TGTGCCAGCAGCCAAGATCTGGGTAGGGCATCGGGTAGCGGCTACACCTTC. The chain carries TRBV7-8 and TRBJ1-2; D remains ambiguous. Germline lookup yields CDR1 SGHVS and CDR2 FQNEAQ. CDR3 length: 17 residues. With 5 bases removed from V and 8 bases from J, the gap between germline ends came to 27 bases.

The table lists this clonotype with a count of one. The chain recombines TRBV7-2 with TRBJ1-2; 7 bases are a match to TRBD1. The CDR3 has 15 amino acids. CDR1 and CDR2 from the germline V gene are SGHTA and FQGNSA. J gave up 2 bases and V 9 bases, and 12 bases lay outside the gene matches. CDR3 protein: CASATVAGGNYGYTF. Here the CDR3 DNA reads TGTGCCAGTGCAACAGTGGCAGGGGGAAACTATGGCTACACCTTC. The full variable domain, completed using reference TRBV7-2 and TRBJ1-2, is GAGVSQSPSNKVTEKGKDVELRCDPISGHTALYWYRQSLGQGLEFLIYFQGNSAPDKSGLPSDRFSAERTGGSVSTLTIQRTQQEDSAVYLCASATVAGGNYGYTFGSGTRLTVV.

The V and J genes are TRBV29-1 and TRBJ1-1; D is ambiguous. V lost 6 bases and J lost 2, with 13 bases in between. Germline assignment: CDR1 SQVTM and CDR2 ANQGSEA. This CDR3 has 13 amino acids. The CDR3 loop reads CSVTSVENTEAFF. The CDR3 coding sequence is TGCAGCGTGACCTCAGTGGAAAACACTGAAGCTTTCTTT.

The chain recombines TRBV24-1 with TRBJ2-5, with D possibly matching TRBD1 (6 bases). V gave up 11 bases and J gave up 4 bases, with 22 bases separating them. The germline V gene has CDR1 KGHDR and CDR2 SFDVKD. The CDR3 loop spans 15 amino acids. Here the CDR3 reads CASSIRPRGGETQYF. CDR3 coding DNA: TGTGCCAGTAGTATTCGACCCAGGGGTGGAGAGACCCAGTACTTC.